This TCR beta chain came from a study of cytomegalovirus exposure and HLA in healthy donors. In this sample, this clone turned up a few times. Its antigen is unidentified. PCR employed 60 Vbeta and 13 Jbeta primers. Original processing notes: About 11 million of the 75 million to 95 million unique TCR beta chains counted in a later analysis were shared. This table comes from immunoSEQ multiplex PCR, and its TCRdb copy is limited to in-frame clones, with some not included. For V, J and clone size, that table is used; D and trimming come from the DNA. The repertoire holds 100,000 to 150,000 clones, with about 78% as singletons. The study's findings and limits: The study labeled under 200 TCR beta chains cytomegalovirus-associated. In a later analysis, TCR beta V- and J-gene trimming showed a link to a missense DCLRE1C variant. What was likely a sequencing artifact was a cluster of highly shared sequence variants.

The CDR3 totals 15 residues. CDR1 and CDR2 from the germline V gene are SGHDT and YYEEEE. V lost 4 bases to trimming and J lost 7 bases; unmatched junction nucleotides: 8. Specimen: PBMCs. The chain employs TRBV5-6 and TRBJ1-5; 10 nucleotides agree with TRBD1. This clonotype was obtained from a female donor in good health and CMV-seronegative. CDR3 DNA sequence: TGTGCCAGCAGCCGGGACAGGGGTTCAGGGCAGCCCCAGCATTTT. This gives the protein CASSRDRGSGQPQHF.